The entry below describes one T cell receptor beta chain. The antigen it recognizes is unknown. No much larger clone is present one base from it, and per-base qualities are unavailable. CDR1 and CDR2 are read off the germline V gene as MDHEN and SYDVKM. Trimming takes 1 base from V and 1 base from J, and the germline ends sit 13 bases apart. Measured from the cysteine to the phenylalanine, the CDR3 is 16 residues long. Only the CDR3 DNA stays, 48 bases, in frame from base 1. This sample stems from a study of blood T cell repertoires in COVID-19 (dated by TCRdb to between 2020 and 2021). Some background on the complete study: Collaborator samples came from the United States, Italy and Spain and covered acute and convalescent phases of COVID-19. The material from the prospective study consisted of cDNA or gDNA derived from T cells, B-cell-depleted T cells, or PBMCs. Deeply sampled blood TCRbeta repertoires from subjects exposed to, actively infected with, or recovered from COVID-19 were included in the dataset. The repertoires were made available in a free public database intended to serve as a resource for research on the immune response to SARS-CoV-2. Samples were obtained from the ongoing ImmuneRACE study (first 160 participants) and from approximately 1,200 subjects provided by 6 global collaborators. A de-identified subject ID, COVID-19 status, age in years and sex were almost always included in the sample metadata. Where available, HLA class I and class II types were taken from metadata supplied by the sample provider and were not determined by assay-based typing. Broader findings and caveats from the paper: The amount of clinical and demographic metadata varied by source and participant and was provided uncurated.

Each collaborating institution followed its own protocols to collect whole blood in K2EDTA tubes. For TCRbeta analysis, collaborators shipped samples in one of three forms: frozen whole blood, isolated PBMCs, or DNA extracted from either of those sample types. The immunoSEQ Assay, a bias-controlled multiplex PCR, was used to amplify TCRbeta CDR3 regions from genomic DNA. Processing in the source paper ran as follows. The number of nucleated cells in each sample was estimated by amplification of reference gene primers within the assay. To quantify the absolute abundance of each unique TCRbeta CDR3 rearrangement, sequence reads were collapsed and filtered. For each sample, productive Simpson clonality was calculated by taking the square root of Simpson's diversity index across productive rearrangements. The clones in this table, taken by TCRdb from immuneACCESS, are in-frame only. Not every clone is retained; where verified, under half of the shortfall comes from an unresolved V gene, and the cause of the rest is unknown. For V, J and clone size, that table is used; D and trimming come from the DNA. The sample table records tens of thousands of clones; 60% to 85% of these occur just once. The ten largest clones capture roughly 50% of the sample.

The sequence is built from TRBV28 and TRBJ1-1; the D gene is perhaps TRBD1, from 5 matching bases. The material sequenced was peripheral blood. The clonotype was recovered from a human donor in a cohort sampled during active COVID-19. The sequenced DNA: TGTGCCAGCAGTTTATTTTCGGTCAGGGAGAACACTGAAGCTTTCTTT. Protein translation: CASSLFSVRENTEAFF.